Below, 24 T cell receptor beta chains from the same sample are listed, as sequenced in a study of PD-1 blockade in classical Hodgkin lymphoma. Assay: immunoSEQ multiplex PCR; the TCRdb copy retains only in-frame clones and omits some. The sample lists around 26,000 clones, roughly 76% seen once, with about 3.1% in the top ten. Time point denoted: cycle 4 day 1 (C4D1), after 5 to 7 weeks of nivolumab. Brentuximab vedotin exposure varied among the patients, all of whom had relapsed after autologous stem cell transplantation. Magnetic negative selection was used to purify CD4+ T cells from thawed PBMCs. Here the sequenced sample was CD4+ T cells from blood, taken before the fourth cycle of nivolumab. These receptor sequences come from a human donor with classical Hodgkin lymphoma.

The chain employs TRBV30 and TRBJ1-1; D is unresolved. Germline CDR1 reads GTSNPN; CDR2 reads SVGIG (reference sequence). V lost 5 bases, J lost 1 base, and 2 bases lay in between. The CDR3 length is 10 residues. In DNA form, the CDR3 reads TGTGCCTGGGGGAACACTGAAGCTTTCTTT. The encoded protein is CAWGNTEAFF.

This rearrangement joins TRBV6-6 to TRBJ1-1; a possible D gene is TRBD1 (5 bases). The germline gives CDR1 MNHNY, CDR2 SVGAGI (reference sequence). This CDR3 is 11 amino acids long. Trimming took off 3 bases at V and 11 bases at J, with 10 bases between the two ends. This CDR3 is CASSYQGPAFF. The DNA of the CDR3 is TGTGCCAGCAGTTATCAGGGTCCGGCTTTCTTT.

This clone was recorded once. This sequence joins TRBV18 and TRBJ1-1; TRBD1 agrees at 10 bases. The CDR3 spans 14 residues. Germline values: CDR1 KGHSH, CDR2 LQKENI. The V gene end was trimmed by 5 bases and the J gene end by 6 bases; junction bases not matched to a gene: 6. The chain's CDR3 is CASSATGGEAEAFF. The CDR3 DNA follows: TGTGCCAGCTCAGCGACAGGGGGCGAGGCTGAAGCTTTCTTT.

The J gene is TRBJ1-4, the V gene TRBV7-3; 7 nucleotides match TRBD1. With V trimmed by 5 bases and J by 3 bases, 3 bases remained unmatched. The CDR3 is 14 amino acids. Germline loops: CDR1 SGHTA, CDR2 FQGTGA. CDR3 residues: CASSVRGSNEKLFF. CDR3 nucleotides: TGTGCCAGCAGCGTCAGGGGGTCTAATGAAAAACTGTTTTTT.

CDR3 protein: CASSVWDGPYEQYF. CDR3 DNA sequence: TGCGCCAGCAGCGTATGGGACGGACCCTACGAGCAGTACTTC. V and J are TRBV5-1 and TRBJ2-7; D assignment may be TRBD1 or TRBD2 (5 bases each). The V and J ends lost 4 bases and 2 bases respectively, with 13 bases between them. Per the germline V gene, CDR1 is SGHRS and CDR2 is YFSETQ. The CDR3 contains 14 residues.

This chain joins TRBV7-2 and TRBJ2-5; 10 positions match TRBD1. V gave up 3 bases and J gave up 5 bases; unmatched junction bases: 6. CDR3 size: 15 residues. Germline V gives CDR1 SGHTA, CDR2 FQGNSA. The CDR3 spells CASSFQPGQGETQYF. The CDR3 DNA reads as TGTGCCAGCAGCTTTCAACCGGGACAGGGGGAGACCCAGTACTTC.

This chain uses TRBV18 with TRBJ1-1, with D possibly TRBD1 on 5 matching bases. Germline-derived CDR1 and CDR2 are KGHSH and LQKENI. The CDR3 totals 15 residues. Trimming took 0 bases from V and 4 from J, leaving 12 bases between them. The CDR3 DNA is TGTGCCAGCTCACCACCGGGGGACTGGGGCACTGAAGCTTTCTTT. Its protein is CASSPPGDWGTEAFF.

This rearrangement joins TRBV11-3 to TRBJ1-3; no definite D call. Germline-derived CDR1 and CDR2 are SGHNT and YENEEA. V was pared by 5 bases and J by 1 base, with 12 bases between. This CDR3 comprises 15 residues. The CDR3 loop is CASSPGRKSGNTIYF. CDR3 in DNA: TGTGCCAGCAGCCCAGGACGGAAATCTGGAAACACCATATATTTT.

This clone was observed a few times. This chain joins TRBV2 and TRBJ1-1; D remains ambiguous. This CDR3 has 14 residues. From germline, CDR1 is SNHLY and CDR2 FYNNEI. V shed 0 bases and J shed 1 base, with 6 bases lying between them. The CDR3 DNA reads TGTGCCAGCAGTGAAGCGAGGGCGAACACTGAAGCTTTCTTT. Its protein product is CASSEARANTEAFF.

This sequence joins TRBV5-1 and TRBJ1-1, with D perhaps TRBD1 (5 bases). This CDR3 has 15 residues. Germline-derived CDR1 and CDR2 are SGHRS and YFSETQ. Trimming stripped 2 bases from V and 4 bases from J, with 15 bases between. The CDR3 region is CASSFSGTDFTEAFF. The CDR3 DNA reads as TGCGCCAGCAGCTTTTCCGGGACGGACTTCACTGAAGCTTTCTTT.

This clone has a handful of counts. The chain couples TRBV28 to TRBJ2-7; D gene ambiguous. Deletions cut 5 bases from V and 4 bases from J, with 3 bases between. CDR3 size: 10 residues. CDR1 is MDHEN and CDR2 is SYDVKM in the germline V gene. CDR3 residues: CASSKYEQYF. The CDR3 coding sequence is TGTGCCAGCAGTAAATACGAGCAGTACTTC.

A note on this clone: Compared with germline, one end of the junction differs, possibly owing to a read error. The chain joins TRBV7-9 to TRBJ1-1; possibly TRBD1 for D (6 bases). From germline, CDR1 is SEHNR and CDR2 FQNEAQ (reference sequence). The CDR3 is made up of 12 amino acids. CDR3 residues: CASSPTVGGTIF. The DNA of the CDR3 is TGTGCCAGCAGCCCAACCGTAGGGGGGACTATCTTT.

The CDR3 region has the DNA TGTGCCAGCCTAGCGGGGGCCGGCGGGGATACGCAGTATTTT. This gives the protein CASLAGAGGDTQYF. The chain recombines TRBV2 with TRBJ2-3, with 10 bases aligning to TRBD2. V lost 8 bases, J lost 6 bases, and 8 bases stayed unmatched. The CDR3 consists of 14 residues. Germline assignment: CDR1 SNHLY and CDR2 FYNNEI. Variable domain in full (rest from reference TRBV2 and TRBJ2-3): EPEVTQTPSHQVTQMGQEVILRCVPISNHLYFYWYRQILGQKVEFLVSFYNNEISEKSEIFDDQFSVERPDGSNFTLKIRSTKLEDSAMYFCASLAGAGGDTQYFGPGTRLTVL.

The chain couples TRBV5-4 to TRBJ2-3, with 7 bases matching TRBD2. The junction had 14 bases not matched to a gene; V was cut back by 4 bases and J by 0 bases. CDR1 SGHNT and CDR2 YYREEE come from the germline V gene (reference sequence). CDR3 length equals 18 residues. The CDR3 nucleotides are TGTGCCAGCAGCCTAAGCGGGGTCGCCACTTTTAGCACAGATACGCAGTATTTT. Translating gives CASSLSGVATFSTDTQYF.

The chain is built from TRBV29-1 and TRBJ1-1, with TRBD1 matching 7 bases. This CDR3 has 13 amino acids. The junction had 7 bases not matched to a gene; V was cut back by 5 bases and J by 4 bases. Germline values: CDR1 SQVTM, CDR2 ANQGSEA. The CDR3 DNA follows: TGCAGCGTTTCAGTGCAGGGGGGCACTGAAGCTTTCTTT. Translation gives CSVSVQGGTEAFF.

The chain combines TRBV9 with TRBJ1-5; D is undetermined. The CDR3 runs 14 residues. The V end lost 0 bases, the J end lost 7 bases, and 11 bases lay between the germline ends. CDR1 and CDR2 (germline): SGDLS, YYNGEE. The CDR3: CASSVGTGGQPQHF. For the CDR3, the DNA is TGTGCCAGCAGCGTAGGGACCGGCGGGCAGCCCCAGCATTTT.

The rearrangement uses TRBV4-3 and TRBJ1-5, with unresolved D. Trimming pared 0 bases from V and 9 bases from J, leaving 9 bases between. The V gene's germline CDR1 is LGHNA and CDR2 YSLEER. CDR3 size: 13 residues. The CDR3 DNA reads TGCGCCAGCAGCCAAGACAGGATGGGGCCCCAGCATTTT. Translation: CASSQDRMGPQHF.

The chain combines TRBV27 with TRBJ2-5; D not resolved. CDR1 and CDR2 from the germline V gene are MNHEY and SMNVEV (reference sequence). The ends were cut back, 5 bases at V and 3 bases at J, with 19 bases in the middle. There are 16 residues in the CDR3. The CDR3 reads CASSLGPSWTEETQYF. DNA of the CDR3: TGTGCCAGCAGTCTCGGACCCAGTTGGACCGAAGAGACCCAGTACTTC.

V and J are TRBV7-2 and TRBJ1-2; 8 bases align to TRBD1. V lost 4 bases, J lost 8 bases, and 6 bases stayed unmatched. Germline lookup yields CDR1 SGHTA and CDR2 FQGNSA. This CDR3 is 13 amino acids long. The CDR3 sequence: CASSSQTGDGYTF. As DNA, the CDR3 is TGTGCCAGCAGCTCCCAGACAGGGGACGGCTACACCTTC.

This clone was picked up one time. V usage is TRBV27 and J usage is TRBJ1-2; possible D gene TRBD1, 5 bases. Per germline, CDR1 MNHEY and CDR2 SMNVEV (reference sequence). V was pared by 8 bases and J by 5 bases, with 18 bases between. The CDR3 extends over 14 amino acids. CDR3 nucleotides: TGTGCCAGCCACCCCGGGACCGCCGGGTATGGCTACACCTTC. Amino acid sequence: CASHPGTAGYGYTF.

The chain joins TRBV6-5 to TRBJ1-1; D ambiguous. The V gene's germline CDR1 is MNHEY and CDR2 SVGAGI. Trimming shortened V by 0 bases and J by 3 bases, and 11 bases separated the two germline ends. This CDR3 contains 15 residues. As DNA, the CDR3 is TGTGCCAGCAGTTACTCCCGGCGGTCGGACACTGAAGCTTTCTTT. This encodes CASSYSRRSDTEAFF.

The rearrangement joins TRBV28 to TRBJ1-1; TRBD1 might be the D (5 bases). The V gene lost 5 bases and the J gene lost 8 bases, with 12 bases spanning the gap. CDR3 length: 12 amino acids. Germline-derived CDR1 and CDR2 are MDHEN and SYDVKM. CDR3 protein: CASSTTGTEAFF. The CDR3, as DNA: TGTGCCAGCAGTACAACCGGGACGGAAGCTTTCTTT.

This clone was seen once. The rearrangement uses TRBV30 and TRBJ1-4; unclear D gene. From germline, CDR1 is GTSNPN and CDR2 SVGIG (reference sequence). V lost 0 bases to trimming and J lost 0 bases, with 8 bases between them. The CDR3 sequence is 15 residues long. DNA of the CDR3: TGTGCCTGGAGTGTGGGGTCTACAACTAATGAAAAACTGTTTTTT. This encodes CAWSVGSTTNEKLFF.

The chain couples TRBV6-5 to TRBJ1-2, with 9 bases that match TRBD1. Germline CDR1 reads MNHEY; CDR2 reads SVGAGI. The length of the CDR3 is 13 residues. V shed 3 bases, J shed 7 bases, and the junction held 3 bases outside the gene matches. The CDR3 DNA reads TGTGCCAGCAGTTATGGGACAGGGTCTGGCTACACCTTC. Translated, it gives CASSYGTGSGYTF.